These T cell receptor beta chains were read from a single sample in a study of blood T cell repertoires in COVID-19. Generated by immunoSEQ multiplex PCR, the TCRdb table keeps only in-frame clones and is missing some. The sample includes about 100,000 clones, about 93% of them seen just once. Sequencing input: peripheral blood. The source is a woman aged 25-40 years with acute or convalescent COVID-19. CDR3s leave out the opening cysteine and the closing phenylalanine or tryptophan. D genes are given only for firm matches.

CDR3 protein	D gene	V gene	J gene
ASSRRDTGELF	NA	TRBV7-9	TRBJ2-2
ASSPTSVGALPNQPQH	NA	TRBV28	TRBJ1-5
ASSGGTGIAGGGEQF	TRBD2	TRBV5-1	TRBJ2-1
ASSSDRAANTGELF	TRBD1	TRBV5-4	TRBJ2-2
ASSLRPGQGDYGYT	TRBD1	TRBV28	TRBJ1-2
ASSRGQANYGYT	TRBD1	TRBV19	TRBJ1-2
ASSLGPGLAVEQY	TRBD2	TRBV5-1	TRBJ2-7
ASSFSTYGYT	NA	TRBV27	TRBJ1-2
ASRPSAGDTQY	NA	TRBV4-1	TRBJ2-3
ASSVAAGVYNEQF	TRBD2	TRBV2	TRBJ2-1
ASSTYSGGGRNEQF	TRBD2	TRBV11-2	TRBJ2-1
SASPGTGGAFGELF	TRBD1	TRBV20-1	TRBJ2-2
ASSPPDRGRGDYDYT	TRBD1	TRBV23-1	TRBJ1-2
SASGQGDYEQY	TRBD1	TRBV20-1	TRBJ2-7
ASSLGASTNSYEQY	NA	TRBV7-6	TRBJ2-7
ASSPTGHSGNTIY	NA	TRBV7-8	TRBJ1-3
ASRLAGGFQF	TRBD2	TRBV19	TRBJ2-1
ASSLGPGGAQRTDTQY	TRBD1	TRBV7-6	TRBJ2-3
ASSFDRTTGELF	NA	TRBV7-2	TRBJ2-2
ASSLSSLTQY	NA	TRBV5-5	TRBJ2-3
ASSLAQGAGGYT	TRBD1	TRBV5-6	TRBJ1-2
ASSQSVGASYGYT	NA	TRBV4-2	TRBJ1-2
ASSANPRGTGSHEQY	TRBD1	TRBV9	TRBJ2-7
AWSPGGNQPQH	NA	TRBV30	TRBJ1-5
AHGRSGRALYPSTDTQY	NA	TRBV21-1	TRBJ2-3
ASSLLQSNTGELF	NA	TRBV5-4	TRBJ2-2
ASSPRTFTEAF	NA	TRBV9	TRBJ1-1
ASSQDPGGINQPQH	NA	TRBV4-1	TRBJ1-5
ASSSDQGIQYGYT	NA	TRBV6-5	TRBJ1-2
ASSMGTGLDFNEQY	TRBD2	TRBV6-2/TRBV6-3	TRBJ2-7
ASSIESSGQETQY	NA	TRBV13	TRBJ2-5
ASSQGDSPLH	TRBD1	TRBV7-9	TRBJ1-6
ASSLVPDSSGNTIY	NA	TRBV7-6	TRBJ1-3
ASSPELASWTDTQY	TRBD2	TRBV5-8	TRBJ2-3
ASSPPNYQGERSGYT	TRBD1	TRBV18	TRBJ1-2
SAKEDRV	NA	TRBV20-1	TRBJ2-7
ASSLTDSGGVY	NA	TRBV11-2	TRBJ2-3
ASSQDTRAATLNEQF	NA	TRBV4-3	TRBJ2-1
ASSFGREWF	NA	TRBV28	TRBJ1-4
ASSHTGTSGGYNEQF	TRBD2	TRBV7-8	TRBJ2-1
ASRGTGNQPQH	TRBD1	TRBV19	TRBJ1-5